The T cell receptor (beta chain) under discussion was sequenced for a study of tumor-infiltrating lymphocytes in localized non-small cell lung cancer. As for the study in general: Tumor tissue and non-adjacent uninvolved lung came from each patient. Findings and limits, study-wide: Only some patients had TCR sequencing, depending on available tissue.

Turning to this clone: Antigen unknown.

The protocol was immunoSEQ multiplex PCR, while the TCRdb copy is restricted to in-frame clones and leaves out a portion. Here the sample spans about 11,000 clones, roughly 85% being singletons. Trimming removed 1 base at V and 8 bases at J, with 10 bases between. This CDR3 is built from 13 residues. Germline V gene data show CDR1 as MNHNS and CDR2 as SASEGT. The sequencing input was uninvolved lung tissue not adjacent to the tumor. This TCR was recovered from a human donor with non-small cell lung cancer. The chain links TRBV6-1 to TRBJ2-3; no clear D. The CDR3 sequence is CASSEGSAVTQYF. CDR3 sequence (DNA): TGTGCCAGCAGTGAAGGGAGTGCAGTTACGCAGTATTTT.